This paragraph reports one TCR beta chain. This record comes from a study of cytomegalovirus exposure and HLA in healthy donors. Germline CDR1 is KGHSH and CDR2 is LQKENI. This CDR3 is 13 amino acids long. V lost 3 bases, J lost 6 bases, and 12 bases lay in between. With 60 Vbeta and 13 Jbeta primers, the PCR was carried out. Clones were sequenced by immunoSEQ multiplex PCR, and TCRdb holds only the in-frame ones, with some missing. This table holds roughly 100,000 clones, over 60% found once. The rearrangement joins TRBV18 to TRBJ2-7, with a possible D match to TRBD1 (6 bases). The receptor's source is a woman between 50 and 59 years old in good health and CMV-seropositive. The material sequenced was PBMCs. In DNA, the CDR3 is TGTGCCAGCTCACCTACACAGGGATCCGAGCAGTACTTC. Its protein product is CASSPTQGSEQYF. Using reference TRBV18 and TRBJ2-7 for the parts outside the CDR3, the full variable domain is NAGVMQNPRHLVRRRGQEARLRCSPMKGHSHVYWYRQLPEEGLKFMVYLQKENIIDESGMPKERFSAEFPKEGPSILRIQQVVRGDSAAYFCASSPTQGSEQYFGPGTRLTVT.